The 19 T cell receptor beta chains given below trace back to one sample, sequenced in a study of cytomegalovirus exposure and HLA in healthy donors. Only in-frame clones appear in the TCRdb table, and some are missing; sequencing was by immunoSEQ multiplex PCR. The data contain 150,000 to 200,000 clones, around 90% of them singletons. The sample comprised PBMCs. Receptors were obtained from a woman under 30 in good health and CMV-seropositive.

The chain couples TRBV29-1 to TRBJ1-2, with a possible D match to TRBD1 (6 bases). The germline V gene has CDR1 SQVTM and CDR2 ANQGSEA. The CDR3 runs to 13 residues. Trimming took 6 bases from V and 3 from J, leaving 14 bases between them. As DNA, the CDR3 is TGCAGCGTCACGAGGACAGTGGACTATGGCTACACCTTC. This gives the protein CSVTRTVDYGYTF.

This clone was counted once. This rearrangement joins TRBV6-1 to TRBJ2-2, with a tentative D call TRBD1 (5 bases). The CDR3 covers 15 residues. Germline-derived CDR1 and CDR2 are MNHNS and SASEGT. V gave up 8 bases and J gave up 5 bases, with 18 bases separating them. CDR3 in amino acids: CASDDRGKRTGELFF. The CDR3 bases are TGTGCCAGCGATGATAGGGGAAAGAGGACCGGGGAGCTGTTTTTT.

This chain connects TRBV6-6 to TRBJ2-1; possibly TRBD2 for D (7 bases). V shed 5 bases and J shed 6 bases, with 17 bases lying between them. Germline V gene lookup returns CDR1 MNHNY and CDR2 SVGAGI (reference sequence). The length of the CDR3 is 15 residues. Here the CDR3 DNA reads TGTGCCAGCAGTCAGTGGGGGGGGCGGGGCAATGAGCAGTTCTTC. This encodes CASSQWGGRGNEQFF.

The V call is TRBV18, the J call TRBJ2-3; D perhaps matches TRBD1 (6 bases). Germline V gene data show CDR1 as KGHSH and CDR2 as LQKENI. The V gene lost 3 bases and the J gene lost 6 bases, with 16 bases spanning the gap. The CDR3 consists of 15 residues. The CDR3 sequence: CASSPGQYPRDTQYF. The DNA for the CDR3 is TGTGCCAGCTCACCCGGACAGTACCCACGGGATACGCAGTATTTT.

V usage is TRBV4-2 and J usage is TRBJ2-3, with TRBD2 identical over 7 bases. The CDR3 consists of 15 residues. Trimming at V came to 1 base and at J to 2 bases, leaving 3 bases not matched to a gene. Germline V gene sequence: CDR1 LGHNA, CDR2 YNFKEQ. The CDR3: CASSQATSATDTQYF. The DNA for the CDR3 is TGTGCCAGCAGCCAAGCTACTAGCGCCACAGATACGCAGTATTTT.

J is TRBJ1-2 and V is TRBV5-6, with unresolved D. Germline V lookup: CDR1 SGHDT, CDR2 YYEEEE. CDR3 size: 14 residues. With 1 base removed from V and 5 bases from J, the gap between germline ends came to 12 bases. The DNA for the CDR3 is TGTGCCAGCAGCTTGTGGTCAGGAGGATATGGCTACACCTTC. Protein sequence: CASSLWSGGYGYTF.

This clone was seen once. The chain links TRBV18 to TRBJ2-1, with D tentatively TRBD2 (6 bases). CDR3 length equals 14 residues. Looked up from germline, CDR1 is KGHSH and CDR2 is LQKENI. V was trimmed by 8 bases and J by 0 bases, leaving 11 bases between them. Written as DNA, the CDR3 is TGTGCCAGCGCAAGGAGGGACTCCTACAATGAGCAGTTCTTC. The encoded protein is CASARRDSYNEQFF.

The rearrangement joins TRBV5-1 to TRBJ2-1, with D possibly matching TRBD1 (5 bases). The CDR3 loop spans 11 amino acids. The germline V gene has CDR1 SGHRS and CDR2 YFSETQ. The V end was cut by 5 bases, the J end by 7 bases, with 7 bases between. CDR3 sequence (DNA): TGCGCCAGCAGTGACAGTAATGAGCAGTTCTTC. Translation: CASSDSNEQFF.

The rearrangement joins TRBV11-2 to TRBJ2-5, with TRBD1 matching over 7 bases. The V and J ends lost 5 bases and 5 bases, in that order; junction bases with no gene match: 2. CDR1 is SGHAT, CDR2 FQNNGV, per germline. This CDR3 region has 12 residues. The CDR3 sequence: CASSRDSETQYF. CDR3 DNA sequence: TGTGCCAGCAGCCGGGACAGCGAGACCCAGTACTTC.

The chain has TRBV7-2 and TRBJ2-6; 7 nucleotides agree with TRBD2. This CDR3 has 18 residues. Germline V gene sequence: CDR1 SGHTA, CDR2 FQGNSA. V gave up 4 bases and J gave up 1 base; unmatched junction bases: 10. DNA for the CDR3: TGTGCCAGCAGCTCTTCCGGGACTACTTTTTCTGGGGCCAACGTCCTGACTTTC. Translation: CASSSSGTTFSGANVLTF. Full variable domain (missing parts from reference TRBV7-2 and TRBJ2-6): GAGVSQSPSNKVTEKGKDVELRCDPISGHTALYWYRQSLGQGLEFLIYFQGNSAPDKSGLPSDRFSAERTGGSVSTLTIQRTQQEDSAVYLCASSSSGTTFSGANVLTFGAGSRLTVL.

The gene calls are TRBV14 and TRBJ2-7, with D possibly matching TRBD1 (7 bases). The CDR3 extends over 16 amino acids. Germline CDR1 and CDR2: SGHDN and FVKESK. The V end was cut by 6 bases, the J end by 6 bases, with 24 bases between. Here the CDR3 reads CASRTPPSGGFFEQYF. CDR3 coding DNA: TGTGCCAGCAGAACCCCCCCCTCAGGGGGGTTCTTCGAGCAGTACTTC.

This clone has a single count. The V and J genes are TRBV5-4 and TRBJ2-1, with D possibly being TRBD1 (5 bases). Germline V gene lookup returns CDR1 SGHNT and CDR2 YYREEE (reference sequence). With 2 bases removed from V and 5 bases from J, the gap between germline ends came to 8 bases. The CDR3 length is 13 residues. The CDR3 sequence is CASSLSQDNEQFF. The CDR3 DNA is TGTGCCAGCAGCTTATCACAGGACAATGAGCAGTTCTTC.

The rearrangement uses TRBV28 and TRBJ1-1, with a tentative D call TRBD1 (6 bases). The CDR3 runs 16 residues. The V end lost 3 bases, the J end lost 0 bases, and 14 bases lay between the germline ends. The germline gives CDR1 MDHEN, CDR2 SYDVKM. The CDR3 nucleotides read TGTGCCAGCAGTTTGGCGGCAGGGGCCGTGAACACTGAAGCTTTCTTT. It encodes CASSLAAGAVNTEAFF.

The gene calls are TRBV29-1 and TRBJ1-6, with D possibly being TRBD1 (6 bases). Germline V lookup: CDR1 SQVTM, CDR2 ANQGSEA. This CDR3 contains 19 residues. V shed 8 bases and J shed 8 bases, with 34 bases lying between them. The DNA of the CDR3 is TGCAGCCCAGGGGTTTGGGGACACCCCCCTACCTATATAGATTCACCCCTCCACTTT. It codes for CSPGVWGHPPTYIDSPLHF. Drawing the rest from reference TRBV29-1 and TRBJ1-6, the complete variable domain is SAVISQKPSRDICQRGTSLTIQCQVDSQVTMMFWYRQQPGQSLTLIATANQGSEATYESGFVIDKFPISRPNLTFSTLTVSNMSPEDSSIYLCSPGVWGHPPTYIDSPLHFGNGTRLTVT.

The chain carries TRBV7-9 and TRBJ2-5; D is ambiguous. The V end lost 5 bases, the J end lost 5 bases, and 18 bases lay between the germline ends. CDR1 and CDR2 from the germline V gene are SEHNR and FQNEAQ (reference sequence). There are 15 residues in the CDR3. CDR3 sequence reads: CASSLILQDVETQYF. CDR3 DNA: TGTGCCAGCAGCCTTATATTGCAGGATGTGGAGACCCAGTACTTC.

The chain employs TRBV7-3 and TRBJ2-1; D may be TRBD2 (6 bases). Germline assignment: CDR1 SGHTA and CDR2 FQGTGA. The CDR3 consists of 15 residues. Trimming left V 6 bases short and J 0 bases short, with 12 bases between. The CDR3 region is CASSLRESSYNEQFF. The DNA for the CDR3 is TGTGCCAGCAGTCTCCGGGAGAGCTCCTACAATGAGCAGTTCTTC.

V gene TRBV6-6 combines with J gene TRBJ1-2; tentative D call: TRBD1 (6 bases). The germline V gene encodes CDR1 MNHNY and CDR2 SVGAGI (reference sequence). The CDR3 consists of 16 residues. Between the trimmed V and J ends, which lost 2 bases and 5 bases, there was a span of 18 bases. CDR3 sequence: CASSYARGRGGYGYTF. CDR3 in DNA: TGTGCCAGCAGTTACGCCCGGGGCAGGGGTGGGTATGGCTACACCTTC.

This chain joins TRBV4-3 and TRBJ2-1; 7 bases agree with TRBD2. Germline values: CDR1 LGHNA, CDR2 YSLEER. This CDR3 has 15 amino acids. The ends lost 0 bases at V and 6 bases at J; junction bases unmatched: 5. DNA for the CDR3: TGCGCCAGCAGCCAAGATAGGGGAGGGGTCAATGAGCAGTTCTTC. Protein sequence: CASSQDRGGVNEQFF.

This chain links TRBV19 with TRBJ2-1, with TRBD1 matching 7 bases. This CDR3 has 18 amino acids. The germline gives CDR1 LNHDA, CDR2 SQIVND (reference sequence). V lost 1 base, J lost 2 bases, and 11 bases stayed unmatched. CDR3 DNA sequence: TGTGCCAGTAGTATAGCCCTAAACAACAGGGGACCCTACAATGAGCAGTTCTTC. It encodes CASSIALNNRGPYNEQFF.